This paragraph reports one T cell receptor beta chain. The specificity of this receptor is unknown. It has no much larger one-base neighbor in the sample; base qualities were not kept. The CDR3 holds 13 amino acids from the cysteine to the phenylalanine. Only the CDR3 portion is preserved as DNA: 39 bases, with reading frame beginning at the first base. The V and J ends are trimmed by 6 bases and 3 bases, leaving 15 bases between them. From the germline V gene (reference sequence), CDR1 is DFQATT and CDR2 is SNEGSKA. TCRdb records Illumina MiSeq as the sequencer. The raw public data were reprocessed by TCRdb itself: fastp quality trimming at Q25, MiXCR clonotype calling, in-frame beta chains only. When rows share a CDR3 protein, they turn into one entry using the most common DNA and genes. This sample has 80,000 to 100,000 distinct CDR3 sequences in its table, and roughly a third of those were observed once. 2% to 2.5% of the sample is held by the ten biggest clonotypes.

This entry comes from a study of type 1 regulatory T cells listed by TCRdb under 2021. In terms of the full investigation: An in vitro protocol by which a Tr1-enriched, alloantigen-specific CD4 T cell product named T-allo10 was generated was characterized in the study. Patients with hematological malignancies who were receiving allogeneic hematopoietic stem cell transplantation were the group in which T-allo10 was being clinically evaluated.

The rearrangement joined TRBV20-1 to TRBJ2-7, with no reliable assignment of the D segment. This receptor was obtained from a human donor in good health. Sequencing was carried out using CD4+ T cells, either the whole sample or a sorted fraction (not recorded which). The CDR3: CSAFKGQSYEQYF. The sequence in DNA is TGCAGTGCCTTCAAGGGCCAGAGCTACGAGCAGTACTTC.